These T cell receptor beta chains were read from a single sample in a study of cytomegalovirus exposure and HLA in healthy donors. Produced via immunoSEQ multiplex PCR; TCRdb's table is partial and in-frame only. The repertoire holds fewer than 200,000 clones, with roughly 80% as singletons. The source material was PBMCs. These receptor sequences come from a male donor in good health and CMV-seronegative. Both conserved end residues are part of each CDR3. The D gene is left open where the match is weak. Rows may omit the clone size; those that give it use once, few, many or a size class.

j_call clone_size v_call d_call cdr3_aa cdr3_nt
TRBJ2-2 . TRBV29-1 TRBD1 CSVGLTGVNTGELFF TGCAGCGTCGGACTGACAGGGGTGAACACCGGGGAGCTGTTTTTT
TRBJ2-3 . TRBV2 . CASSAGSTSGDTQYF TGTGCCAGCAGTGCAGGCTCCACCTCGGGGGATACGCAGTATTTT
TRBJ2-3 . TRBV9 . CASSKPSRTRSTDTQYF TGTGCCAGCAGCAAGCCTAGCCGGACGCGGAGCACAGATACGCAGTATTTT
TRBJ1-1 once TRBV2 . CASSEALGQPTSDTEAFF TGTGCCAGCAGTGAAGCCCTAGGACAGCCAACGAGCGACACTGAAGCTTTCTTT
TRBJ2-1 . TRBV9 TRBD2 CASSVTTSGRGNEQFF TGTGCCAGCAGCGTTACCACTAGCGGGAGGGGAAATGAGCAGTTCTTC
TRBJ2-3 . TRBV6-1 . CASMRGWVADTQYF TGTGCCAGCATGAGGGGGTGGGTCGCAGATACGCAGTATTTT
TRBJ1-5 . TRBV5-1 TRBD1 CASSLGEGARNQPQHF TGCGCCAGCAGCTTGGGAGAGGGGGCGCGTAATCAGCCCCAGCATTTT
TRBJ2-1 . TRBV5-1 . CASSLVRFSYNEQFF TGCGCCAGCAGCTTGGTCCGGTTCTCCTACAATGAGCAGTTCTTC
TRBJ2-1 . TRBV2 TRBD1 CASSTGVSNEQFF TGTGCCAGCTCGACAGGGGTTTCCAATGAGCAGTTCTTC
TRBJ2-5 . TRBV5-6 TRBD2 CASSWTSVQETQYF TGTGCCAGCAGCTGGACTAGCGTACAAGAGACCCAGTACTTC
TRBJ2-5 . TRBV7-6 . CASSFGPTRGALGETQYF TGTGCCAGCAGCTTCGGGCCCACTCGGGGGGCCTTGGGGGAGACCCAGTACTTC
TRBJ1-1 once TRBV2 . CASNGGTGNTEAFF TGTGCCAGCAATGGAGGGACGGGGAACACTGAAGCTTTCTTT
TRBJ1-1 . TRBV19 . CASSSAGTTEAFF TGTGCCAGTAGTTCGGCGGGGACCACTGAAGCTTTCTTT
TRBJ1-5 . TRBV2 TRBD1 CASSRQGLSNQPQHF TGTGCCAGCAGCCGACAGGGACTCAGCAATCAGCCCCAGCATTTT
TRBJ1-1 . TRBV28 . CASSQGEAFF TGTGCCAGCAGTCAGGGTGAAGCTTTCTTT
TRBJ1-3 . TRBV14 . CASSPSLSGNTIYF TGTGCCAGCAGTCCTTCCCTCTCTGGAAACACCATATATTTT